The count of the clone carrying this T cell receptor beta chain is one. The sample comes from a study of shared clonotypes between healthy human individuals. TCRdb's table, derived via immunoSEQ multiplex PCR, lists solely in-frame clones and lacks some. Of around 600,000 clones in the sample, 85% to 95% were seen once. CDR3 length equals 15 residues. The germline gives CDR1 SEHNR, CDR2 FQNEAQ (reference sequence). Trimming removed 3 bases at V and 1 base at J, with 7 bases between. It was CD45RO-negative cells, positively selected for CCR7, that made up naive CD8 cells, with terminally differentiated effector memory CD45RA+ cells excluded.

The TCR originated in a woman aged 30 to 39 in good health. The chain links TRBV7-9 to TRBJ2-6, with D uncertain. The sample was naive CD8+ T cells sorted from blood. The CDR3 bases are TGTGCCAGCAGCTTCCCGGAGTCTGGGGCCAACGTCCTGACTTTC. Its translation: CASSFPESGANVLTF.